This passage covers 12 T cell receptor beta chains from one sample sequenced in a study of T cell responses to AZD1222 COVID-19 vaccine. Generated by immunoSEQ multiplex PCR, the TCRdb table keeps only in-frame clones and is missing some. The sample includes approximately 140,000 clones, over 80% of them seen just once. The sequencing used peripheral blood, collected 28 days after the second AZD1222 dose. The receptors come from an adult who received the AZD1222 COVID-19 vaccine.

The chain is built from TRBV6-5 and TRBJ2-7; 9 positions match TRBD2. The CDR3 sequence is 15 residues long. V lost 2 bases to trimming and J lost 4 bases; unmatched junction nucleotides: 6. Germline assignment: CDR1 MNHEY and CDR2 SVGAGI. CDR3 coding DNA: TGTGCCAGCAGTTACCCCGGGACTAGCAAGTACGAGCAGTACTTC. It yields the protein CASSYPGTSKYEQYF.

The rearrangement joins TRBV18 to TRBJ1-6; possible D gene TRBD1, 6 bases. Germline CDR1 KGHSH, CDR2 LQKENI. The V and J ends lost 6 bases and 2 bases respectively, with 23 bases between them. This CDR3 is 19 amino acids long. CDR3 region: CASSLRPIRGDTYNSPLHF. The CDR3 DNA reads TGTGCCAGCTCGCTTCGCCCAATCAGGGGAGACACCTATAATTCACCCCTCCACTTT.

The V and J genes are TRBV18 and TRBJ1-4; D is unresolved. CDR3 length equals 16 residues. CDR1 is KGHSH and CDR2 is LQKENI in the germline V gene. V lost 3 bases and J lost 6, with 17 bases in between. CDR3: CASSPLVVVKDEKLFF. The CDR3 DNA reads TGTGCCAGCTCACCCCTCGTGGTTGTAAAGGATGAAAAACTGTTTTTT.

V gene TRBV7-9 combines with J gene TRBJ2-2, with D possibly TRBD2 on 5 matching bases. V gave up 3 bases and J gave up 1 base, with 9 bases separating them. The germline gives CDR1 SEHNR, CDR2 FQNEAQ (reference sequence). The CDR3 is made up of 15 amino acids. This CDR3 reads CASSLEAENTGELFF. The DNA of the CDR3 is TGTGCCAGCAGCTTGGAGGCAGAGAACACCGGGGAGCTGTTTTTT.

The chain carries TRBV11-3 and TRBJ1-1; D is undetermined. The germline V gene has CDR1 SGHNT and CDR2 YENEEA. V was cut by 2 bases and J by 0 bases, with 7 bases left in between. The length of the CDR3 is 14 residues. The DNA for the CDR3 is TGTGCCAGCAGCTTAACGCACATGAACACTGAAGCTTTCTTT. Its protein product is CASSLTHMNTEAFF.

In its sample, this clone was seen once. The CDR3 DNA sequence: TGTGCCAGCAGCTTAGATCCCCCGGACTCCAAAAACACCATATATTTT. This codes for CASSLDPPDSKNTIYF. V gene TRBV11-2 combines with J gene TRBJ1-3; no firm D call. V was pared by 0 bases and J by 6 bases, with 15 bases between. Germline V CDR1 and CDR2: SGHAT, FQNNGV. There are 16 residues in the CDR3.

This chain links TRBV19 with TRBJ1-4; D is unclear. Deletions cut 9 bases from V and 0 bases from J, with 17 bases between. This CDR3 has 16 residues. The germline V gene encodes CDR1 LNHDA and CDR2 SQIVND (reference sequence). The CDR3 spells CASQTFSGATNEKLFF. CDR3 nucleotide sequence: TGTGCCAGCCAAACCTTTAGTGGGGCAACTAATGAAAAACTGTTTTTT.

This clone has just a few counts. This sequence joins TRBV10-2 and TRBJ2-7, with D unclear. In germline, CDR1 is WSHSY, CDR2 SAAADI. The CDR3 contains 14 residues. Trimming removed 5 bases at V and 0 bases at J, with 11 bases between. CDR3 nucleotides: TGCGCCAGCAGTCAAGAGACAAGCTCCTACGAGCAGTACTTC. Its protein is CASSQETSSYEQYF.

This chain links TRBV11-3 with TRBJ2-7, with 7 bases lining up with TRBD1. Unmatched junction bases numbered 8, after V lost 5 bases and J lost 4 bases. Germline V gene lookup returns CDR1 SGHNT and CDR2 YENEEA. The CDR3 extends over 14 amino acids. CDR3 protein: CASSPRTGEYEQYF. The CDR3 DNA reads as TGTGCCAGCAGCCCGCGGACAGGCGAGTACGAGCAGTACTTC.

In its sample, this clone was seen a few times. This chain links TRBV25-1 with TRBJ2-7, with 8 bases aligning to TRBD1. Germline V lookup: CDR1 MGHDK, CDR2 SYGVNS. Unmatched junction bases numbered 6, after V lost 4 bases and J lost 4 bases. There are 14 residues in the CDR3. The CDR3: CASSGQGKSYEQYF. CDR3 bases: TGTGCCAGCAGTGGACAGGGGAAATCATACGAGCAGTACTTC.

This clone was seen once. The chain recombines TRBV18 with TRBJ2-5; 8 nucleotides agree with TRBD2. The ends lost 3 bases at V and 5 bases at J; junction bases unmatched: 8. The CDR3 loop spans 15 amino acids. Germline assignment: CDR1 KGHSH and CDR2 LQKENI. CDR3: CASSPTSGSGETQYF. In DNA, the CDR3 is TGTGCCAGCTCACCGACAAGCGGGAGCGGGGAGACCCAGTACTTC.

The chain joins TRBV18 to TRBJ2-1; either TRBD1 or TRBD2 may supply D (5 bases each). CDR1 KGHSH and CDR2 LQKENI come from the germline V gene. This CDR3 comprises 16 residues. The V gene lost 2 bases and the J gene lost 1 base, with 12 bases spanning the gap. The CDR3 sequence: CASSPGGYESYNEQFF. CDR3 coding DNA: TGTGCCAGCTCACCAGGGGGTTATGAGTCCTACAATGAGCAGTTCTTC.